These 2 T cell receptor beta chains were sequenced from one sample in a study of T cell changes during pregnancy in multiple sclerosis. Profiled with immunoSEQ multiplex PCR; TCRdb holds only in-frame clones, not every one. Of about 40,000 clones listed, around 92% were seen once; the top ten hold about 0.48%. Sequencing used CD4+ T cells from peripheral blood mononuclear cells, obtained in the second trimester of pregnancy. The source is a female donor in good health, enrolled as a control in a pregnancy study.

V is TRBV7-3 and J is TRBJ1-1, with D possibly being TRBD1 (6 bases). CDR3 length: 15 amino acids. Trimming removed 4 bases from V and 5 bases from J, with 17 bases in between. The V gene's germline CDR1 is SGHTA and CDR2 FQGTGA. The DNA of the CDR3 is TGTGCCAGCAGCTCCTCGGGAGGGGGAGAAACTGAAGCTTTCTTT. Protein sequence: CASSSSGGGETEAFF. Drawing the rest from reference TRBV7-3 and TRBJ1-1, the complete variable domain is GAGVSQTPSNKVTEKGKYVELRCDPISGHTALYWYRQSLGQGPEFLIYFQGTGAADDSGLPNDRFFAVRPEGSVSTLKIQRTERGDSAVYLCASSSSGGGETEAFFGQGTRLTVV.

The chain is built from TRBV18 and TRBJ1-1; weak D call: TRBD1 (5 bases). The CDR3 sequence is 15 residues long. Trimming took 2 bases from V and 6 from J, leaving 16 bases between them. Germline loops: CDR1 KGHSH, CDR2 LQKENI. The CDR3 nucleotides are TGTGCCAGCTCACCAGCACCGAGCAGGGTGTCTGAAGCTTTCTTT. It yields the protein CASSPAPSRVSEAFF.